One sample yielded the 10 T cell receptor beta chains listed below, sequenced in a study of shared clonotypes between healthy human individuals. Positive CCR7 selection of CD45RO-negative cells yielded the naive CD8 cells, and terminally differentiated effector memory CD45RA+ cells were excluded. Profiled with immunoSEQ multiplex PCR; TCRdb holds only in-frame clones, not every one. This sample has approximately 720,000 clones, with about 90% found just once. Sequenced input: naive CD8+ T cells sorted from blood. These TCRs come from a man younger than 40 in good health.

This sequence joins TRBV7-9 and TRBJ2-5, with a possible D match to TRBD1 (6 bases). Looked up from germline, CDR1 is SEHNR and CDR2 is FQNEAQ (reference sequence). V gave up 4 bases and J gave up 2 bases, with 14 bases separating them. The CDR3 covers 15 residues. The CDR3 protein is CASSSPGTNQETQYF. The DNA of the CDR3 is TGTGCCAGCAGCTCCCCTGGGACAAATCAAGAGACCCAGTACTTC.

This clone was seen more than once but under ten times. For the CDR3, the DNA is TGTGCCAGCAGTTGGGACTACAACAATGAGCAGTTCTTC. This codes for CASSWDYNNEQFF. The chain combines TRBV2 with TRBJ2-1, with 7 positions matching TRBD2. There are 13 residues in the CDR3. From germline, CDR1 is SNHLY and CDR2 FYNNEI. V lost 5 bases to trimming and J lost 5 bases; unmatched junction nucleotides: 3.

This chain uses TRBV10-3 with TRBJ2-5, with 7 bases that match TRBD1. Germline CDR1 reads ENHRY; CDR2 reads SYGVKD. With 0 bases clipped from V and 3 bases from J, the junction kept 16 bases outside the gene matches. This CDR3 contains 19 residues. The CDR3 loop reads CAISESLPGQKTFKETQYF. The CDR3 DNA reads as TGTGCCATCAGTGAGTCTCTTCCGGGACAGAAGACATTTAAAGAGACCCAGTACTTC.

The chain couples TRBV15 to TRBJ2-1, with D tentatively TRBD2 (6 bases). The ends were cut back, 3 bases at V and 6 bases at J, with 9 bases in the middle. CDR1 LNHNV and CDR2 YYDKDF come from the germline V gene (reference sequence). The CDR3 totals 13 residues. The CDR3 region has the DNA TGTGCCACCAGCAGGGGACTGACCAATGAGCAGTTCTTC. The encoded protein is CATSRGLTNEQFF.

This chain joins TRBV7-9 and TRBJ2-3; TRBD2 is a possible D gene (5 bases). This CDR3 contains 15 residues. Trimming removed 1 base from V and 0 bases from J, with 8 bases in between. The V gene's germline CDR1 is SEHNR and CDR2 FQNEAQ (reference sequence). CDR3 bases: TGTGCCAGCAGCTTAGTTGAGGGTAGCACAGATACGCAGTATTTT. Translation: CASSLVEGSTDTQYF.

CDR3: CASSSYPSGNTEAFF. For the CDR3, the DNA is TGTGCCAGCAGCTCATACCCGAGCGGGAACACTGAAGCTTTCTTT. The chain couples TRBV7-2 to TRBJ1-1; D not certain. The CDR3 runs to 15 residues. Trimming stripped 4 bases from V and 1 base from J, with 13 bases between. The germline gives CDR1 SGHTA, CDR2 FQGNSA.

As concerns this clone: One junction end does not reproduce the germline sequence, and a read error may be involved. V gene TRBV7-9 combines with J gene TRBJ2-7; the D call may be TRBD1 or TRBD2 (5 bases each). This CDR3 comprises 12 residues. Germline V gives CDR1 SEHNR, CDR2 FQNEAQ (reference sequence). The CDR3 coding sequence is TGTGCCAGCAGCTTAATCCGGGATGGGGGTCACTTC. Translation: CASSLIRDGGHF.

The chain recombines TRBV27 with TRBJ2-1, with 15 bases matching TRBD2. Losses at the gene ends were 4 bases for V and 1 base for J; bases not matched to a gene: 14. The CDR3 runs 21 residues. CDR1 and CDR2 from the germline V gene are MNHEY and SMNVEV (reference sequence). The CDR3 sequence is CASSSTGSGLAGGGSYNEQFF. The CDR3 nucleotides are TGTGCCAGCAGTTCGACAGGGTCCGGACTAGCGGGAGGGGGATCCTACAATGAGCAGTTCTTC.

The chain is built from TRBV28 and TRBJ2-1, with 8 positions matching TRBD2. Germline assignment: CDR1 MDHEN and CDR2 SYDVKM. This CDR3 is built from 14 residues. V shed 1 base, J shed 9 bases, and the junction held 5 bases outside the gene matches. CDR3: CASSLYRGGGEQFF. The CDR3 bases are TGTGCCAGCAGTTTATATCGGGGGGGAGGTGAGCAGTTCTTC.

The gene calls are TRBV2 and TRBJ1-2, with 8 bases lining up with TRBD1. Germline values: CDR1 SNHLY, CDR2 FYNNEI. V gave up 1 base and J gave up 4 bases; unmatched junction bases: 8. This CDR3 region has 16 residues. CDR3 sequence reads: CASSEVQTGVRYGYTF. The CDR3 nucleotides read TGTGCCAGCAGTGAAGTACAGACAGGGGTCCGCTATGGCTACACCTTC.